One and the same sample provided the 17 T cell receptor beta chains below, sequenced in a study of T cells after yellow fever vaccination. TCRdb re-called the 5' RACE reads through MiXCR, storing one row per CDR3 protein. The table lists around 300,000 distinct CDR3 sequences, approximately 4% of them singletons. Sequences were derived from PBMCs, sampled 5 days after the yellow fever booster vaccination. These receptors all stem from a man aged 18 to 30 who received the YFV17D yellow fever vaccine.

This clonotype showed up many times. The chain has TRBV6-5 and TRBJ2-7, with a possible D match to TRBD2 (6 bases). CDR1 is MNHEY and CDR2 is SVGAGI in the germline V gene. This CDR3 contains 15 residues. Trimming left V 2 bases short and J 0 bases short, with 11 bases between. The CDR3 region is CASSYGRSSSYEQYF. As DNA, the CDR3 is TGTGCCAGCAGTTACGGGAGGTCTAGCTCCTACGAGCAGTACTTC.

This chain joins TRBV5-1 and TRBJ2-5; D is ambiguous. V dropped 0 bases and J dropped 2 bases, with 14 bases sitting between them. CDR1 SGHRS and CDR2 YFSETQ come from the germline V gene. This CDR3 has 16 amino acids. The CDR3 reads CASSLGSSTDQETQYF. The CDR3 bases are TGCGCCAGCAGCTTGGGTAGTAGTACAGATCAAGAGACCCAGTACTTC.

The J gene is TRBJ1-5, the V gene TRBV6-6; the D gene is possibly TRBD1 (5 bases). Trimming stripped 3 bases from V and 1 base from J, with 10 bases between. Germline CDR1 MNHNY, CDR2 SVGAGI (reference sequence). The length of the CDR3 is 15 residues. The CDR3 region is CASSYGASSNQPQHF. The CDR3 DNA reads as TGTGCCAGCAGTTATGGGGCCTCCAGCAATCAGCCCCAGCATTTT.

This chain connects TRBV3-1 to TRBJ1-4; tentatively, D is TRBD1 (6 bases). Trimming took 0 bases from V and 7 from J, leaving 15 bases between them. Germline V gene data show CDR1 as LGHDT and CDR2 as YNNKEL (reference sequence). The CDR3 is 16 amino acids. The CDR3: CASSQEEGGISEKLFF. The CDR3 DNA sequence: TGTGCCAGCAGCCAAGAAGAGGGGGGAATAAGTGAAAAACTGTTTTTT.

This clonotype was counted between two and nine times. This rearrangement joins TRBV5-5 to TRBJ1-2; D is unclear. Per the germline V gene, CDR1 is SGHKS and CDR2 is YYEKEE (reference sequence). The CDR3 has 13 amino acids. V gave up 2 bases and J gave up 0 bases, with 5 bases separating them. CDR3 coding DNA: TGTGCCAGCAGCTTTGGGGCTAACTATGGCTACACCTTC. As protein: CASSFGANYGYTF.

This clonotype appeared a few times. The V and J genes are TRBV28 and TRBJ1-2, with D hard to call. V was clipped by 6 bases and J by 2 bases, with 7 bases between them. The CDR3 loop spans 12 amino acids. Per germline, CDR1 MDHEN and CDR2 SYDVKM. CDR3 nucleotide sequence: TGTGCCAGCAGCTCGGGCAACTATGGCTACACCTTC. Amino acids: CASSSGNYGYTF.

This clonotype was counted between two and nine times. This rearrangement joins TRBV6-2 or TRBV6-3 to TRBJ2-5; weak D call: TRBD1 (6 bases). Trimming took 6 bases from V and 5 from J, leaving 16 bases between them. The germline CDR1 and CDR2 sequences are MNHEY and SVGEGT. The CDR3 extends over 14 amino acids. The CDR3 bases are TGTGCCAGCAGCGCGACAGGCACGACGGAGACCCAGTACTTC. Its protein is CASSATGTTETQYF.

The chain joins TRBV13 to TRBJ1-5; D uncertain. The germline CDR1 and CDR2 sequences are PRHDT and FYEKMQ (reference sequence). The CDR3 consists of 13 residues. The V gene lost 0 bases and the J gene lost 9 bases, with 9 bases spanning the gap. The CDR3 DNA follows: TGTGCCAGCAGCTTAGGCAGCCAAGGGCCCCAGCATTTT. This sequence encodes CASSLGSQGPQHF. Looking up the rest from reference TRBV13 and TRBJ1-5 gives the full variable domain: AAGVIQSPRHLIKEKRETATLKCYPIPRHDTVYWYQQGPGQDPQFLISFYEKMQSDKGSIPDRFSAQQFSDYHSELNMSSLELGDSALYFCASSLGSQGPQHFGDGTRLSIL.

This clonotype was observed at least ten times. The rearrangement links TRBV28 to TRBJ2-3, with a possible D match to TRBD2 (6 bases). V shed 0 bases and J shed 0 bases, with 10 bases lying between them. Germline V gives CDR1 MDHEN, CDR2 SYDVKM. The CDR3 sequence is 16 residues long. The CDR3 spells CASSLWRTTSTDTQYF. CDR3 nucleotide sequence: TGTGCCAGCAGTTTATGGCGGACTACTAGCACAGATACGCAGTATTTT.

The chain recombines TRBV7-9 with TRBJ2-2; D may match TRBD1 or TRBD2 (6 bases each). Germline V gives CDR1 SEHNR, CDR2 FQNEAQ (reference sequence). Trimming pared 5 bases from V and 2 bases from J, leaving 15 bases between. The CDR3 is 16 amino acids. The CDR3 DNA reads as TGTGCCAGCAGCATGTTCACGGGGGCTAACACCGGGGAGCTGTTTTTT. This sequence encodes CASSMFTGANTGELFF.

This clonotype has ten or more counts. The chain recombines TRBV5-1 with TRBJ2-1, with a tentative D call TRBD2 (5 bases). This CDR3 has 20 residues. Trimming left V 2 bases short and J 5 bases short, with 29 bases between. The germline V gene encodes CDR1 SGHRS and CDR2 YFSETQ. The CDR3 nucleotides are TGCGCCAGCAGCTTCGGTTTAGCCCCGGGATCCACATATTTAAACAATGAGCAGTTCTTC. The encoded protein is CASSFGLAPGSTYLNNEQFF. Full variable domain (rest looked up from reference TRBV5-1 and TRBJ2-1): KAGVTQTPRYLIKTRGQQVTLSCSPISGHRSVSWYQQTPGQGLQFLFEYFSETQRNKGNFPGRFSGRQFSNSRSEMNVSTLELGDSALYLCASSFGLAPGSTYLNNEQFFGPGTRLTVL.

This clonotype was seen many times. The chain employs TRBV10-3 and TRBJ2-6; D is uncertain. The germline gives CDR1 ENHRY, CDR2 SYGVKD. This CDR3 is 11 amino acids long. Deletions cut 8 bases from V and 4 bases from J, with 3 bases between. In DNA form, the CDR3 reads TGTGCCATCTCCGGGGCCAACGTCCTGACTTTC. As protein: CAISGANVLTF.

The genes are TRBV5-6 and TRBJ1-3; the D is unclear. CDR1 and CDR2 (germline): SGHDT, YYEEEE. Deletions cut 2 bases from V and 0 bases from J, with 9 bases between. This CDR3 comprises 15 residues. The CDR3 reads CASSLASGSGNTIYF. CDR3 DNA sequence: TGTGCCAGCAGCTTAGCCAGCGGCTCTGGAAACACCATATATTTT.

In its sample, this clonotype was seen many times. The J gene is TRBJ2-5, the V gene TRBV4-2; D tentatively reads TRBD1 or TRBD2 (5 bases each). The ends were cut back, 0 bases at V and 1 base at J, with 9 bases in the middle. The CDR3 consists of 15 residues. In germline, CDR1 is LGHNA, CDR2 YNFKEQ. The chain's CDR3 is CASSQEWDAQETQYF. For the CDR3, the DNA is TGTGCCAGCAGCCAAGAGTGGGACGCCCAAGAGACCCAGTACTTC.

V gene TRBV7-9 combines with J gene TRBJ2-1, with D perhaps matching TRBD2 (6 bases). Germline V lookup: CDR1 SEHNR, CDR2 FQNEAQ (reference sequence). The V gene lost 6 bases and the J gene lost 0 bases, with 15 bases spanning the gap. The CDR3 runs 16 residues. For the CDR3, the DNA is TGTGCCAGCAGACCACAGGAGGGGAGCTCCTACAATGAGCAGTTCTTC. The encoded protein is CASRPQEGSSYNEQFF.

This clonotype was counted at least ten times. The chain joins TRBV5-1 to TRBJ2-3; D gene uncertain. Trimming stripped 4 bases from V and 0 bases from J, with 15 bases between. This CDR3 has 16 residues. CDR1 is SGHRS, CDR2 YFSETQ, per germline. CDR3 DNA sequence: TGCGCCAGCAGCCCCCGGGCAGTCTCTAGCACAGATACGCAGTATTTT. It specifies CASSPRAVSSTDTQYF.

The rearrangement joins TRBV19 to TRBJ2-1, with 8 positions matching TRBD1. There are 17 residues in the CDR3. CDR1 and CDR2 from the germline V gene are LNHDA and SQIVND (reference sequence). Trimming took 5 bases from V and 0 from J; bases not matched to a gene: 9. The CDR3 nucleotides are TGTGCCAGTAGTCACTGGACAGGGTTTAGCTCCTACAATGAGCAGTTCTTC. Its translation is CASSHWTGFSSYNEQFF.